The sample holds one count of the clone carrying this TCR beta chain. This sample is part of a study of cytomegalovirus exposure and HLA in healthy donors. The primer mix had 60 Vbeta and 13 Jbeta primers. Using immunoSEQ multiplex PCR, the repertoire was profiled, and TCRdb retains in-frame clones only, with some absent. The top ten clones hold 8% to 9.5% of a sample with roughly 45,000 clones, under 65% of them seen once. The V and J ends lost 6 bases and 2 bases, in that order; junction bases with no gene match: 7. This CDR3 is built from 14 residues. Germline V lookup: CDR1 MNHNY, CDR2 SVGAGI (reference sequence).

This sequence joins TRBV6-6 and TRBJ2-7, with 7 bases fitting TRBD1. The sample was PBMCs. This receptor was taken from a human donor in good health. CDR3 sequence: CASSATGTPYEQYF. The CDR3 nucleotides are TGTGCCAGCAGCGCGACAGGGACCCCCTACGAGCAGTACTTC.